The following is a T cell receptor (beta chain) sequence with its context. Its antigen is currently unknown. Trimming removed 6 bases at V and 6 bases at J, with 12 bases between. Germline V gene sequence: CDR1 MDHEN, CDR2 SYDVKM. CDR3 size: 13 residues. The entry originates in a study of T cell responses to AZD1222 COVID-19 vaccine. Study-wide findings and caveats: Reportedly, close to half of spike-specific TCRs are directed against unmutated variant regions.

The assay was immunoSEQ multiplex PCR, and TCRdb's table has in-frame clones only and misses some. The repertoire holds about 200,000 clones, approximately 93% seen once, with approximately 1% in the top ten. The chain couples TRBV28 to TRBJ2-1, with D possibly TRBD2 on 5 matching bases. Here the sequenced sample was peripheral blood, taken 28 days after the second AZD1222 dose. This receptor was taken from an adult who received the AZD1222 COVID-19 vaccine. The DNA of the CDR3 is TGTGCCAGCAGGCCAGCCGGGGTCAATGAGCAGTTCTTC. Protein: CASRPAGVNEQFF.